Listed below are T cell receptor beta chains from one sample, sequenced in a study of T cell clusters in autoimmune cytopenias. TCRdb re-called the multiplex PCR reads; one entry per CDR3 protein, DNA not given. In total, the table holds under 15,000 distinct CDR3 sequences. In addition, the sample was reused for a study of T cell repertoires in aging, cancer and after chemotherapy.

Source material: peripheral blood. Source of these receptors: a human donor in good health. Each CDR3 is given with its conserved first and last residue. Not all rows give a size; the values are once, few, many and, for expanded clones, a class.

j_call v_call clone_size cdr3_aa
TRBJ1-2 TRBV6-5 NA CASSYSAGDFYGYTF
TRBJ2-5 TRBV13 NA CASSGGDKETQYF
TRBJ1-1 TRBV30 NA CACDRGQGWAFF
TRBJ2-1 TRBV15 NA CATSREGSYNEQFF
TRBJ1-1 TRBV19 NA CASSRTGNTEAFF
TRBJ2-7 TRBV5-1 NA CASTEEGQGTSYEQYF
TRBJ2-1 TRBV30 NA CAWGLGGGEQFF
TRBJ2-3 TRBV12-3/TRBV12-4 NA CASSLRTGSTDTQYF
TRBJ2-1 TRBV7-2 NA CASSKERGTYNEQFF
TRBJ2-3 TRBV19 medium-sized CASQTSGGGLDTQYF
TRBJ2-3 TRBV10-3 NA CAITGTSREKDTQYF
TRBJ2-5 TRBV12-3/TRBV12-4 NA CASSFRLFPGETQYF
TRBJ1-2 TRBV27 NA CASSQGGLLGNYGYTF
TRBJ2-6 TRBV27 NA CASSLNPAPRVSNVLTF
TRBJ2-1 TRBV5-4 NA CASSLAQDNEQFF
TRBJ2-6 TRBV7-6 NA CASSLGGYRGTRGANVLTF
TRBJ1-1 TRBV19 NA CASSIEGPEAFF
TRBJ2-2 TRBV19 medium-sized CASSIQGTGELFF
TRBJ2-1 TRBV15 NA CATSSEALGYNEQFF
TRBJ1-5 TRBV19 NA CASSPYREQPQHF
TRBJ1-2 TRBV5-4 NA CASSTSGVLNYGYTF
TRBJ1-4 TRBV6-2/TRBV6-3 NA CASSYLQASSNEKLFF
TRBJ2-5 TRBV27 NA CASSPNRQQETQYF
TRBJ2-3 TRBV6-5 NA CASSGTGLKDTQYF
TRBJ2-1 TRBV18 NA CASSPDNEQFF
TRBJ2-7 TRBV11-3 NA CASSLVGEPYEQYF
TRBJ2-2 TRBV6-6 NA CACLPSEFANTGELFF
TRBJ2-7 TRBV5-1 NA CASSLVADTYYEQYF
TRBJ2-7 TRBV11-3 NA CASSLRATGGMDEQYF
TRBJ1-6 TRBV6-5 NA CASSYSGRVVNSPLHF
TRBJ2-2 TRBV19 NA CASSQQGAATGELFF
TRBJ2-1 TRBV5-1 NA CASSLGQVSYNEQFF